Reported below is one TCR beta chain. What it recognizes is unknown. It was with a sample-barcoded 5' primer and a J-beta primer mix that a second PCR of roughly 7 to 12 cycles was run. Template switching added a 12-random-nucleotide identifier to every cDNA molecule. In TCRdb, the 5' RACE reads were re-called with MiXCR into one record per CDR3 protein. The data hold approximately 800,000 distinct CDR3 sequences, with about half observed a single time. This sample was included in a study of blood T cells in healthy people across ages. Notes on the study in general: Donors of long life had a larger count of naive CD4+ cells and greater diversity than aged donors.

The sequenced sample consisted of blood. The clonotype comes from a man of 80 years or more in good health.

This chain's CDR3 is CASSNQGQYYGYTF. CDR3 sequence (DNA): TGTGCCAGTAGTAACCAGGGACAGTACTATGGCTACACCTTC. This chain links TRBV19 with TRBJ1-2; 7 nucleotides line up with TRBD1. Per germline, CDR1 LNHDA and CDR2 SQIVND (reference sequence). The CDR3 is 14 residues long. Trimming took 4 bases from V and 3 from J; bases not matched to a gene: 5.